The 16 T cell receptor beta chains given below trace back to one sample, sequenced in a study of blood T cell repertoires in COVID-19. Repertoires were generated with immunoSEQ multiplex PCR, while TCRdb's copy carries only in-frame clones and drops some. Here the sample spans more than 300,000 clones, roughly nine tenths being singletons. Sequencing used PBMCs or T cells enriched from blood (not recorded which). These receptors were taken from a woman in her thirties or forties who had been exposed to COVID-19.

This clone was seen a handful of times. The chain carries TRBV18 and TRBJ1-3; the D gene is possibly TRBD1 (5 bases). The CDR3 loop spans 19 amino acids. Germline lookup yields CDR1 KGHSH and CDR2 LQKENI. Trimming left V 2 bases short and J 0 bases short, with 20 bases between. DNA of the CDR3: TGTGCCAGCTCACCAATTGCGGCAGCGGAGGGACCCTCTGGAAACACCATATATTTT. Its protein is CASSPIAAAEGPSGNTIYF.

This clone showed up just once. The chain is built from TRBV7-8 and TRBJ2-7; tentative D call: TRBD1 (6 bases). The CDR3 runs 14 residues. Germline CDR1 is SGHVS and CDR2 is FQNEAQ. Trimming removed 1 base at V and 0 bases at J, with 7 bases between. The CDR3 DNA reads TGTGCCAGCAGCTTAGGGACAGCCTCCTACGAGCAGTACTTC. Translated, it gives CASSLGTASYEQYF.

The CDR3 coding sequence is TGTGCCAGCAGCCAAGATATTCGGAGCAGGGGCCATGGCTACACCTTC. It codes for CASSQDIRSRGHGYTF. The chain recombines TRBV14 with TRBJ1-2, with a weak D call TRBD1 (6 bases). Deletions cut 0 bases from V and 6 bases from J, with 17 bases between. Germline V gene sequence: CDR1 SGHDN, CDR2 FVKESK. The CDR3 length is 16 residues.

The chain couples TRBV7-2 to TRBJ1-5; 7 nucleotides line up with TRBD1. Germline V gene data show CDR1 as SGHTA and CDR2 as FQGNSA. Germline trimming cut 5 bases from V and 0 bases from J; bases unmatched to any gene: 10. There are 17 residues in the CDR3. The CDR3 coding sequence is TGTGCCAGCAGCCCAGGGGGAGGACACTATAGCAATCAGCCCCAGCATTTT. Its translation is CASSPGGGHYSNQPQHF.

About this clone: This specimen includes other DNA sequences encoding the same CDR3. The chain couples TRBV7-9 to TRBJ1-1; TRBD1 is a possible D gene (5 bases). The V end was cut by 3 bases, the J end by 1 base, with 6 bases between. This CDR3 region has 13 residues. Germline CDR1 and CDR2: SEHNR and FQNEAQ (reference sequence). The CDR3 DNA follows: TGTGCCAGCAGCTTGGGGCAGAACACTGAAGCTTTCTTT. It translates to CASSLGQNTEAFF.

The J gene is TRBJ2-3, the V gene TRBV19; a weak D match, TRBD2 (6 bases). There are 13 residues in the CDR3. Trimming left V 3 bases short and J 5 bases short, with 9 bases between. CDR1 LNHDA and CDR2 SQIVND come from the germline V gene (reference sequence). The CDR3, as DNA: TGTGCCAGTAGTATGGGGACTCAAGATACGCAGTATTTT. This codes for CASSMGTQDTQYF.

Here the CDR3 DNA reads TGTGCCAGCAGCGAGCCTCTAGCGGGGGGCCCCACCGGGGAGCTGTTTTTT. Protein: CASSEPLAGGPTGELFF. The V call is TRBV9, the J call TRBJ2-2, with 11 bases identical to TRBD2. This CDR3 contains 17 residues. Germline V gene lookup returns CDR1 SGDLS and CDR2 YYNGEE. V lost 3 bases and J lost 4; bases outside the gene matches: 8. Full variable domain (remainder filled in from reference TRBV9 and TRBJ2-2): DSGVTQTPKHLITATGQRVTLRCSPRSGDLSVYWYQQSLDQGLQFLIQYYNGEERAKGNILERFSAQQFPDLHSELNLSSLELGDSALYFCASSEPLAGGPTGELFFGEGSRLTVL.

This chain uses TRBV5-6 with TRBJ1-4; TRBD1 might be the D (5 bases). This CDR3 is built from 12 residues. V was cut by 1 base and J by 12 bases, with 10 bases left in between. Germline V CDR1 and CDR2: SGHDT, YYEEEE. The CDR3 DNA sequence: TGTGCCAGCAGCTTGACCGGGGGTCAACTGTTTTTT. This gives the protein CASSLTGGQLFF.

The chain combines TRBV11-3 with TRBJ2-3; D possibly corresponds to TRBD2 (6 bases). Germline lookup yields CDR1 SGHNT and CDR2 YENEEA. The CDR3 loop spans 14 amino acids. Trimming shortened V by 3 bases and J by 3 bases, and 10 bases separated the two germline ends. DNA of the CDR3: TGTGCCAGCAGCTTTGCGGGATATACAGATACGCAGTATTTT. As protein: CASSFAGYTDTQYF.

The gene calls are TRBV7-3 and TRBJ2-2, with D tentatively TRBD1 (6 bases). The CDR3 is 15 amino acids. V was pared by 5 bases and J by 4 bases, with 14 bases between. From germline, CDR1 is SGHTA and CDR2 FQGTGA. The CDR3 region has the DNA TGTGCCAGCAGCGCACAGGGATATGCCACCGGGGAGCTGTTTTTT. Its translation: CASSAQGYATGELFF. The whole variable domain, remainder taken from reference TRBV7-3 and TRBJ2-2, is GAGVSQTPSNKVTEKGKYVELRCDPISGHTALYWYRQSLGQGPEFLIYFQGTGAADDSGLPNDRFFAVRPEGSVSTLKIQRTERGDSAVYLCASSAQGYATGELFFGEGSRLTVL.

The chain couples TRBV2 to TRBJ1-1, with D perhaps matching TRBD1 (5 bases). CDR3 length: 17 residues. From germline, CDR1 is SNHLY and CDR2 FYNNEI. V was shortened by 3 bases and J by 0 bases, with 17 bases between the two germline ends. DNA of the CDR3: TGTGCCAGCAGTGACGCGTTAGGGGCGGGGGTGAACACTGAAGCTTTCTTT. It specifies CASSDALGAGVNTEAFF. Based on the CDR3 plus reference TRBV2 and TRBJ1-1, the full variable domain is EPEVTQTPSHQVTQMGQEVILRCVPISNHLYFYWYRQILGQKVEFLVSFYNNEISEKSEIFDDQFSVERPDGSNFTLKIRSTKLEDSAMYFCASSDALGAGVNTEAFFGQGTRLTVV.

The chain uses TRBV5-4 and TRBJ1-2; 10 bases fit TRBD1. CDR1 is SGHNT, CDR2 YYREEE, per germline (reference sequence). With 4 bases clipped from V and 2 bases from J, the junction kept 2 bases outside the gene matches. The CDR3 spans 14 residues. CDR3 amino acids: CASSPTGGNYGYTF. The DNA for the CDR3 is TGTGCCAGCAGCCCGACAGGGGGCAACTATGGCTACACCTTC.

The gene calls are TRBV9 and TRBJ2-3; D is undetermined. Germline CDR1 is SGDLS and CDR2 is YYNGEE. Trimming left V 3 bases short and J 4 bases short, with 6 bases between. This CDR3 comprises 12 residues. The CDR3 spells CASSARPDTQYF. CDR3 coding DNA: TGTGCCAGCAGCGCCAGGCCAGATACGCAGTATTTT.

This clone appeared a single time. This sequence joins TRBV19 and TRBJ1-1; 7 bases agree with TRBD1. The CDR3 loop spans 15 amino acids. Trimming at V came to 4 bases and at J to 6 bases, leaving 11 bases not matched to a gene. Germline assignment: CDR1 LNHDA and CDR2 SQIVND (reference sequence). CDR3 in amino acids: CASSTPQGGRAEAFF. CDR3 bases: TGTGCCAGTAGTACCCCCCAAGGGGGCCGGGCTGAAGCTTTCTTT.

The rearrangement joins TRBV7-9 to TRBJ1-1, with D uncertain. The CDR3 has 13 amino acids. Trimming took off 1 base at V and 6 bases at J, with 9 bases between the two ends. CDR1 and CDR2 from the germline V gene are SEHNR and FQNEAQ (reference sequence). CDR3: CASSLDTWPEAFF. CDR3 nucleotides: TGTGCCAGCAGCTTAGATACCTGGCCTGAAGCTTTCTTT.

The genes are TRBV2 and TRBJ2-3, with 10 bases lining up with TRBD1. V lost 6 bases, J lost 6 bases, and 12 bases stayed unmatched. There are 16 residues in the CDR3. The V gene's germline CDR1 is SNHLY and CDR2 FYNNEI. CDR3 DNA: TGTGCCAGCAGAACACCGGGACAGGGGTTTAGGGATACGCAGTATTTT. It yields the protein CASRTPGQGFRDTQYF.